Listed below are T cell receptor beta chains from one sample, sequenced in a study of T cell responses to AZD1222 COVID-19 vaccine. The data were produced by immunoSEQ multiplex PCR, yet TCRdb's version contains in-frame clones alone and is incomplete. The profile shows 120,000 or so clones, approximately 90% of them singletons. The sequenced sample was peripheral blood, obtained on day 0 of AZD1222 vaccination. All receptors come from an adult in good health. CDR3s include the opening cysteine and the closing phenylalanine or tryptophan. Fields, in order: CDR3 protein, CDR3 DNA, J gene, D gene, clone size, V gene. A D gene is named only where the DNA matches it firmly. Some rows mark clone size as missing; the rest say once, few, many or name a class of expanded clone.

CDR3aa: CATGGPYNEQFF
CDR3nt: TGTGCCACTGGGGGCCCTTACAATGAGCAGTTCTTC
j_gene: TRBJ2-1
d_gene: NA
abundance: NA
v_gene: TRBV24-1

CDR3aa: CASSLGTGEYF
CDR3nt: TGTGCCAGCAGCTTGGGCACAGGGGAGTACTTC
j_gene: TRBJ2-7
d_gene: TRBD1
abundance: NA
v_gene: TRBV5-6

CDR3aa: CASNPTGNREKLFF
CDR3nt: TGTGCCAGCAATCCAACAGGGAATCGGGAAAAACTGTTTTTT
j_gene: TRBJ1-4
d_gene: NA
abundance: NA
v_gene: TRBV28

CDR3aa: CASSYKGGPLYGYTF
CDR3nt: TGTGCCAGCAGTTACAAGGGGGGGCCCCTCTATGGCTACACCTTC
j_gene: TRBJ1-2
d_gene: NA
abundance: few
v_gene: TRBV6-5

CDR3aa: CASSYGTGEKLFF
CDR3nt: TGCGCCAGCAGCTACGGGACAGGGGAAAAACTGTTTTTT
j_gene: TRBJ1-4
d_gene: TRBD1
abundance: NA
v_gene: TRBV5-1

CDR3aa: CASSLEGLENGYTF
CDR3nt: TGCGCCAGCAGCTTGGAGGGCCTAGAGAATGGCTACACCTTC
j_gene: TRBJ1-2
d_gene: NA
abundance: few
v_gene: TRBV5-1

CDR3aa: CAILDWGGGEQFF
CDR3nt: TGTGCCATCCTGGACTGGGGCGGTGGGGAGCAGTTCTTC
j_gene: TRBJ2-1
d_gene: NA
abundance: few
v_gene: TRBV2

CDR3aa: CASSGAFQETQYF
CDR3nt: TGTGCCAGTAGTGGGGCCTTCCAAGAGACCCAGTACTTC
j_gene: TRBJ2-5
d_gene: NA
abundance: NA
v_gene: TRBV19

CDR3aa: CASSVTTGDGYTF
CDR3nt: TGTGCCAGCTCCGTCACCACAGGGGATGGCTACACCTTC
j_gene: TRBJ1-2
d_gene: TRBD1
abundance: NA
v_gene: TRBV18

CDR3aa: CASSPDSNQPQHF
CDR3nt: TGTGCCAGCTCACCAGATAGCAATCAGCCCCAGCATTTT
j_gene: TRBJ1-5
d_gene: NA
abundance: NA
v_gene: TRBV18

CDR3aa: CASRGERGNTEAFF
CDR3nt: TGTGCCAGCAGAGGTGAACGGGGGAACACTGAAGCTTTCTTT
j_gene: TRBJ1-1
d_gene: NA
abundance: NA
v_gene: TRBV2

CDR3aa: CASSQVPNQETQYF
CDR3nt: TGTGCCAGCAGCCAAGTTCCCAACCAAGAGACCCAGTACTTC
j_gene: TRBJ2-5
d_gene: NA
abundance: NA
v_gene: TRBV3-1/TRBV3-2

CDR3aa: CASSPRVAGADTQYF
CDR3nt: TGTGCCAGCAGCCCTCGGGTAGCGGGAGCAGATACGCAGTATTTT
j_gene: TRBJ2-3
d_gene: TRBD2
abundance: NA
v_gene: TRBV7-8

CDR3aa: CASSARQGGDGYTF
CDR3nt: TGTGCCAGCAGCGCCCGACAGGGTGGGGATGGCTACACCTTC
j_gene: TRBJ1-2
d_gene: TRBD1
abundance: NA
v_gene: TRBV5-4

CDR3aa: CASSYPYGQQETQYF
CDR3nt: TGTGCCAGCAGTTACCCCTACGGGCAGCAAGAGACCCAGTACTTC
j_gene: TRBJ2-5
d_gene: NA
abundance: few
v_gene: TRBV6-6

CDR3aa: CASSLNLAGNTGELFF
CDR3nt: TGTGCTAGCAGCTTAAATCTAGCGGGAAATACCGGGGAGCTGTTTTTT
j_gene: TRBJ2-2
d_gene: TRBD2
abundance: once
v_gene: TRBV7-7

CDR3aa: CASRNDEWDRGFSYNEQFF
CDR3nt: TGCGCCAGCAGGAACGATGAATGGGACAGGGGCTTTTCCTACAATGAGCAGTTCTTC
j_gene: TRBJ2-1
d_gene: TRBD1
abundance: NA
v_gene: TRBV5-1

CDR3aa: CASSMQGRGNTEAFF
CDR3nt: TGTGCCAGTAGTATGCAGGGGAGGGGGAACACTGAAGCTTTCTTT
j_gene: TRBJ1-1
d_gene: NA
abundance: once
v_gene: TRBV19

CDR3aa: CASSPDSNYGYTF
CDR3nt: TGTGCCAGCTCACCGGACAGCAACTATGGCTACACCTTC
j_gene: TRBJ1-2
d_gene: NA
abundance: NA
v_gene: TRBV18

CDR3aa: CASRQGFSYEQYF
CDR3nt: TGTGCCAGCAGACAGGGCTTCTCCTACGAGCAGTACTTC
j_gene: TRBJ2-7
d_gene: NA
abundance: NA
v_gene: TRBV28

CDR3aa: CASSQGDYGYTF
CDR3nt: TGTGCCAGCAGCCAGGGGGACTATGGCTACACCTTC
j_gene: TRBJ1-2
d_gene: TRBD1
abundance: NA
v_gene: TRBV6-5

CDR3aa: CASSLDGGGTEAFF
CDR3nt: TGTGCCAGCTCACTCGATGGGGGCGGCACTGAAGCTTTCTTT
j_gene: TRBJ1-1
d_gene: NA
abundance: NA
v_gene: TRBV18

CDR3aa: CASSFTGADYGYTF
CDR3nt: TGTGCCAGCAGTTTCACAGGGGCGGACTATGGCTACACCTTC
j_gene: TRBJ1-2
d_gene: TRBD1
abundance: NA
v_gene: TRBV6-5

CDR3aa: CASSNAFGQKYYEQYF
CDR3nt: TGTGCCAGCAGCAACGCATTTGGACAGAAATACTACGAGCAGTACTTC
j_gene: TRBJ2-7
d_gene: NA
abundance: NA
v_gene: TRBV21-1

CDR3aa: CASSLRGGSEAFF
CDR3nt: TGTGCCAGCAGTTTACGGGGGGGCTCTGAAGCTTTCTTT
j_gene: TRBJ1-1
d_gene: NA
abundance: NA
v_gene: TRBV28

CDR3aa: CASSISKGVLYGYTF
CDR3nt: TGTGCCAGTAGCATAAGTAAGGGGGTCCTCTATGGCTACACCTTC
j_gene: TRBJ1-2
d_gene: NA
abundance: NA
v_gene: TRBV19

CDR3aa: CASSLGGREAFF
CDR3nt: TGTGCCAGCAGCTTAGGGGGCAGAGAAGCTTTCTTT
j_gene: TRBJ1-1
d_gene: NA
abundance: NA
v_gene: TRBV11-2

CDR3aa: CASSSLTGTGFSPLHF
CDR3nt: TGTGCCAGCAGCTCCTTAACCGGGACAGGGTTCTCACCCCTCCACTTT
j_gene: TRBJ1-6
d_gene: TRBD1
abundance: once
v_gene: TRBV5-4

CDR3aa: CASSQIAGGVKNIQYF
CDR3nt: TGTGCCAGCAGCCAGATAGCGGGTGGAGTCAAAAACATTCAGTACTTC
j_gene: TRBJ2-4
d_gene: TRBD2
abundance: NA
v_gene: TRBV3-1/TRBV3-2

CDR3aa: CASSSRTGRNTEAFF
CDR3nt: TGTGCCAGCAGCTCTAGGACAGGGAGGAACACTGAAGCTTTCTTT
j_gene: TRBJ1-1
d_gene: TRBD1
abundance: NA
v_gene: TRBV7-9

CDR3aa: CASSSSGVATGELFF
CDR3nt: TGTGCCAGCAGCTCTAGCGGGGTCGCTACCGGGGAGCTGTTTTTT
j_gene: TRBJ2-2
d_gene: TRBD2
abundance: NA
v_gene: TRBV5-4

CDR3aa: CASSLIWHEQFF
CDR3nt: TGCGCCAGCAGCTTAATCTGGCATGAGCAGTTCTTC
j_gene: TRBJ2-1
d_gene: NA
abundance: NA
v_gene: TRBV5-1

CDR3aa: CASSLPGSGQETQYF
CDR3nt: TGTGCCAGCAGCTTGCCCGGTTCGGGGCAAGAGACCCAGTACTTC
j_gene: TRBJ2-5
d_gene: NA
abundance: NA
v_gene: TRBV5-5

CDR3aa: CASSVEGGRLGYTF
CDR3nt: TGTGCCAGCAGCGTAGAGGGGGGGCGGCTTGGCTACACCTTC
j_gene: TRBJ1-2
d_gene: NA
abundance: NA
v_gene: TRBV9

CDR3aa: CASTPRQGNNEQFF
CDR3nt: TGTGCCAGCACCCCCCGACAGGGGAACAATGAGCAGTTCTTC
j_gene: TRBJ2-1
d_gene: TRBD1
abundance: NA
v_gene: TRBV5-4

CDR3aa: CASSLSSGANTEAFF
CDR3nt: TGTGCCAGTAGTCTCTCCTCGGGGGCGAACACTGAAGCTTTCTTT
j_gene: TRBJ1-1
d_gene: NA
abundance: NA
v_gene: TRBV19

CDR3aa: CASRLAKQSGGSYNEQFF
CDR3nt: TGTGCCAGCAGACTAGCGAAACAAAGTGGGGGGTCCTACAATGAGCAGTTCTTC
j_gene: TRBJ2-1
d_gene: TRBD2
abundance: NA
v_gene: TRBV28

CDR3aa: CAISEPGTGGFGYGYTF
CDR3nt: TGTGCCATCAGTGAACCCGGGACAGGGGGCTTTGGCTATGGCTACACCTTC
j_gene: TRBJ1-2
d_gene: TRBD1
abundance: NA
v_gene: TRBV10-3

CDR3aa: CSAGGGNTIYF
CDR3nt: TGCAGTGCGGGCGGCGGAAACACCATATATTTT
j_gene: TRBJ1-3
d_gene: NA
abundance: once
v_gene: TRBV20-1

CDR3aa: CASSPATGTSQFF
CDR3nt: TGTGCCAGCAGTCCTGCCACCGGGACTAGCCAGTTCTTC
j_gene: TRBJ2-1
d_gene: TRBD2
abundance: NA
v_gene: TRBV27

CDR3aa: CASSRYGGNNSPLHF
CDR3nt: TGTGCCAGCAGCCGATACGGGGGGAATAATTCACCCCTCCACTTT
j_gene: TRBJ1-6
d_gene: NA
abundance: NA
v_gene: TRBV7-3

CDR3aa: CASSQRQGKVSAYEQYF
CDR3nt: TGTGCCAGCAGCCAGAGACAGGGGAAGGTATCGGCCTACGAGCAGTACTTC
j_gene: TRBJ2-7
d_gene: TRBD1
abundance: NA
v_gene: TRBV4-2

CDR3aa: CASSQDWDRGFGNQPQHF
CDR3nt: TGCGCCAGCAGCCAAGATTGGGACAGGGGGTTCGGCAATCAGCCCCAGCATTTT
j_gene: TRBJ1-5
d_gene: TRBD1
abundance: NA
v_gene: TRBV4-1

CDR3aa: CASSLNIGLYGYTF
CDR3nt: TGTGCCAGCAGCTTAAATATAGGACTGTATGGCTACACCTTC
j_gene: TRBJ1-2
d_gene: NA
abundance: NA
v_gene: TRBV11-2

CDR3aa: CASSQGEGQPQHF
CDR3nt: TGTGCCAGCAGCCAAGGCGAGGGTCAGCCCCAGCATTTT
j_gene: TRBJ1-5
d_gene: NA
abundance: NA
v_gene: TRBV3-1/TRBV3-2

CDR3aa: CASSDRPLTVGEKGNEQFF
CDR3nt: TGTGCCAGCAGTGATCGGCCCCTCACCGTGGGGGAGAAGGGCAATGAGCAGTTCTTC
j_gene: TRBJ2-1
d_gene: NA
abundance: NA
v_gene: TRBV6-1

CDR3aa: CASSSVIRGQINQPQHF
CDR3nt: TGTGCCAGCAGCTCGGTCATCAGGGGGCAGATCAATCAGCCCCAGCATTTT
j_gene: TRBJ1-5
d_gene: TRBD1
abundance: NA
v_gene: TRBV7-8

CDR3aa: CASSEGRASGTEAFF
CDR3nt: TGTGCCAGCTCAGAAGGCAGGGCCTCTGGGACTGAAGCTTTCTTT
j_gene: TRBJ1-1
d_gene: NA
abundance: NA
v_gene: TRBV18

CDR3aa: CASSLAAMTSYNEQFF
CDR3nt: TGCGCCAGCAGCTTGGCCGCTATGACCTCCTACAATGAGCAGTTCTTC
j_gene: TRBJ2-1
d_gene: NA
abundance: NA
v_gene: TRBV5-1

CDR3aa: CASSRQVSYEQYF
CDR3nt: TGTGCCAGCAGCCGTCAGGTCTCCTACGAGCAGTACTTC
j_gene: TRBJ2-7
d_gene: NA
abundance: once
v_gene: TRBV11-2

CDR3aa: CAISGLEAEAFF
CDR3nt: TGTGCCATCAGTGGGCTGGAGGCTGAAGCTTTCTTT
j_gene: TRBJ1-1
d_gene: NA
abundance: NA
v_gene: TRBV10-3

CDR3aa: CASSPVGQGTEAFF
CDR3nt: TGTGCCAGCTCACCAGTGGGACAGGGGACTGAAGCTTTCTTT
j_gene: TRBJ1-1
d_gene: TRBD1
abundance: NA
v_gene: TRBV18

CDR3aa: CASSQDFTDTQYF
CDR3nt: TGTGCCAGCAGCCAGGATTTCACAGATACGCAGTATTTT
j_gene: TRBJ2-3
d_gene: NA
abundance: NA
v_gene: TRBV7-2

CDR3aa: CASSYGTGLVVGGIF
CDR3nt: TGTGCCAGCAGCTATGGGACAGGGCTTGTAGTGGGCGGTATCTTC
j_gene: TRBJ2-1
d_gene: TRBD1
abundance: NA
v_gene: TRBV7-4

CDR3aa: CASSAERYNEQFF
CDR3nt: TGTGCCAGCAGTGCCGAGCGGTACAATGAGCAGTTCTTC
j_gene: TRBJ2-1
d_gene: NA
abundance: NA
v_gene: TRBV7-3

CDR3aa: CASSLPGPEAFF
CDR3nt: TGTGCCAGCAGTCTACCAGGGCCTGAAGCTTTCTTT
j_gene: TRBJ1-1
d_gene: NA
abundance: NA
v_gene: TRBV6-5

CDR3aa: CSVGGRNSNQPQHF
CDR3nt: TGCAGCGTTGGGGGCAGAAATAGCAATCAGCCCCAGCATTTT
j_gene: TRBJ1-5
d_gene: NA
abundance: NA
v_gene: TRBV29-1

CDR3aa: CASSLGDRPGYTF
CDR3nt: TGTGCCAGCAGCTTGGGAGACCGCCCAGGCTACACCTTC
j_gene: TRBJ1-2
d_gene: NA
abundance: NA
v_gene: TRBV5-4

CDR3aa: CASSFFAGSGYEQYF
CDR3nt: TGTGCCAGCAGCTTTTTCGCGGGATCGGGGTACGAGCAGTACTTC
j_gene: TRBJ2-7
d_gene: NA
abundance: NA
v_gene: TRBV5-6

CDR3aa: CASSPGLAADTQYF
CDR3nt: TGCGCCAGCAGCCCGGGACTAGCGGCAGATACGCAGTATTTT
j_gene: TRBJ2-3
d_gene: TRBD2
abundance: NA
v_gene: TRBV5-1